This T cell receptor beta chain originates from a study of shared clonotypes between healthy human individuals. Investigators spread the genomic DNA of each subset evenly over several immunoSEQ plates. Sequencing used immunoSEQ multiplex PCR; TCRdb keeps in-frame clones, though not all of them. This table has a few million clones, approximately 94% appearing once. A CD45RA-negative memory subset and a CD45RA+ naive subset were separated from the CD4+ cells. This TCR derives from a young man in good health. Sequencing was performed on naive CD4+ T cells sorted from blood. Subset noted: CD45RA+ positively selected.

CDR3 sequence: CASSYSVSYEQYF. The CDR3 DNA is TGTGCCAGCAGTTACTCGGTCAGCTACGAGCAGTACTTC. The rearrangement joins TRBV6-6 to TRBJ2-7; D call uncertain. This CDR3 is built from 13 residues. The V end lost 0 bases, the J end lost 3 bases, and 6 bases lay between the germline ends. The germline gives CDR1 MNHNY, CDR2 SVGAGI (reference sequence).